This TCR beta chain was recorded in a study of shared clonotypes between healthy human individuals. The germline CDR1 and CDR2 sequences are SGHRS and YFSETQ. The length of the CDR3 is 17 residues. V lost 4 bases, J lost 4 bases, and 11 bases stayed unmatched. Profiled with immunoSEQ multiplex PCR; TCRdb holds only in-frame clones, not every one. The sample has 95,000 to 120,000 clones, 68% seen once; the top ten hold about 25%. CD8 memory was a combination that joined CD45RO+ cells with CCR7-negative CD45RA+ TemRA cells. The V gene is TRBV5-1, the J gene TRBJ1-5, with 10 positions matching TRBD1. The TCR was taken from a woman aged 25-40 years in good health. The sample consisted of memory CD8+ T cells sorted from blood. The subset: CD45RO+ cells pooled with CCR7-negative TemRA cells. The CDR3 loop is CASSPGPGQGFNQPQHF. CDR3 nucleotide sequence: TGCGCCAGCAGCCCCGGACCGGGACAGGGGTTTAATCAGCCCCAGCATTTT.